This TCR beta chain was identified during a study of PD-1 blockade in classical Hodgkin lymphoma. Details on this clone: Its target is not known.

Study-wide findings and caveats: The CD4+ diversity rise by C4D1 was clearest in complete responders. Why repertoires differed is undefined; disease activity or prior therapy possibly contributed. Complete responders had baseline diversity similar to newly diagnosed patients. Reported baseline diversity: healthy donors highest, relapsed/refractory patients lowest.

Measured with immunoSEQ multiplex PCR; TCRdb has only the in-frame clones, and not every one. The data show 90,000 to 130,000 clones, about 88% seen once. This CDR3 contains 13 residues. The V and J ends lost 4 bases and 4 bases respectively, with 9 bases between them. In germline, CDR1 is LGHNA, CDR2 YSLEER. Patients all relapsed after autologous stem cell transplantation, and there was variation in brentuximab vedotin exposure. The starting material was peripheral blood mononuclear cells (PBMCs), obtained before the second cycle of nivolumab. V and J are TRBV4-3 and TRBJ2-3; D may be TRBD2 (7 bases). The sequence derives from a human donor with classical Hodgkin lymphoma. In DNA, the CDR3 is TGCGCCAGCAGCCTAGGGGGGGCAGATACGCAGTATTTT. It encodes CASSLGGADTQYF.